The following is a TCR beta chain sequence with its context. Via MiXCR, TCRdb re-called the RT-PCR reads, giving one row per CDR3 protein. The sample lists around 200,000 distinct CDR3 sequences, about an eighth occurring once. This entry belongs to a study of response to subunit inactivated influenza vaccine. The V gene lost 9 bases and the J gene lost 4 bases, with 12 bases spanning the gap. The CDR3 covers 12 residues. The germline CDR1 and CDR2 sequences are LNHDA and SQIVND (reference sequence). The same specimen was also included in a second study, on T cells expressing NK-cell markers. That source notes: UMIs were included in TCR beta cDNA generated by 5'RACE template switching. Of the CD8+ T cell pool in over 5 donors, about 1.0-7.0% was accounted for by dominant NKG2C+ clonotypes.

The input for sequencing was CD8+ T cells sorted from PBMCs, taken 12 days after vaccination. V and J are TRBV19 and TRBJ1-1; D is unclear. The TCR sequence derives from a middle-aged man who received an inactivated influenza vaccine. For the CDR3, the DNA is TGTGCCAGCAGTTACGGAACCACTGAAGCTTTCTTT. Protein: CASSYGTTEAFF.